Each of the 28 T cell receptor beta chains below was sequenced from the same sample in a study of T cell changes during pregnancy in multiple sclerosis. Using immunoSEQ multiplex PCR, the repertoire was profiled, and TCRdb retains in-frame clones only, with some absent. The sample carries more than 50,000 clones, 91% recorded once. The sequencing used CD4+ T cells from peripheral blood mononuclear cells, collected after pregnancy. All receptors derive from a female donor in good health, enrolled as a control in a pregnancy study.

The V and J genes are TRBV19 and TRBJ2-1; 9 bases map to TRBD2. CDR3 length equals 15 residues. The germline gives CDR1 LNHDA, CDR2 SQIVND (reference sequence). V shed 3 bases, J shed 2 bases, and the junction held 2 bases outside the gene matches. The chain's CDR3 is CASSISGGPYNEQFF. CDR3 DNA: TGTGCCAGTAGTATTAGCGGGGGCCCCTACAATGAGCAGTTCTTC.

The rearrangement uses TRBV2 and TRBJ1-1; D not certain. Germline V gene lookup returns CDR1 SNHLY and CDR2 FYNNEI. The CDR3 has 14 residues. V was cut by 10 bases and J by 2 bases, with 17 bases left in between. CDR3 sequence (DNA): TGTGCCACCTCGACACCGCTACCCAACACTGAAGCTTTCTTT. Translation gives CATSTPLPNTEAFF. The entire variable domain, with the rest obtained from reference TRBV2 and TRBJ1-1, is as follows: EPEVTQTPSHQVTQMGQEVILRCVPISNHLYFYWYRQILGQKVEFLVSFYNNEISEKSEIFDDQFSVERPDGSNFTLKIRSTKLEDSAMYFCATSTPLPNTEAFFGQGTRLTVV.

This chain joins TRBV7-9 and TRBJ2-5; the D gene is possibly TRBD1 (5 bases). The germline V and J ends were trimmed by 5 bases and 2 bases, with 12 bases remaining between them. The CDR3 has 14 residues. Germline CDR1 SEHNR, CDR2 FQNEAQ (reference sequence). The CDR3 spells CASSRKGKQETQYF. In DNA, the CDR3 is TGTGCCAGCAGCCGGAAGGGGAAACAAGAGACCCAGTACTTC.

The V and J genes are TRBV5-1 and TRBJ1-2; a possible D gene is TRBD1 (6 bases). V dropped 4 bases and J dropped 5 bases, with 15 bases sitting between them. Germline assignment: CDR1 SGHRS and CDR2 YFSETQ. The CDR3 sequence is 14 residues long. The CDR3 DNA reads as TGCGCCAGCAGCCAGCTACAGGGCTCATATGGCTACACCTTC. This encodes CASSQLQGSYGYTF. Combining the CDR3 with reference TRBV5-1 and TRBJ1-2 gives the whole variable domain KAGVTQTPRYLIKTRGQQVTLSCSPISGHRSVSWYQQTPGQGLQFLFEYFSETQRNKGNFPGRFSGRQFSNSRSEMNVSTLELGDSALYLCASSQLQGSYGYTFGSGTRLTVV.

CDR3 sequence: CASSEALLGGGSFDGYTF. The CDR3 DNA reads TGTGCCAGCAGTGAAGCGCTTCTAGGAGGGGGCAGCTTCGATGGCTACACCTTC. The V and J genes are TRBV2 and TRBJ1-2; 7 nucleotides line up with TRBD1. The germline V gene encodes CDR1 SNHLY and CDR2 FYNNEI. The CDR3 extends over 18 amino acids. Unmatched junction bases numbered 16, after V lost 0 bases and J lost 6 bases.

The V and J genes are TRBV7-3 and TRBJ1-2, with D maybe TRBD1 (5 bases). V lost 5 bases, J lost 3 bases, and 10 bases lay in between. This CDR3 spans 13 amino acids. Germline-derived CDR1 and CDR2 are SGHTA and FQGTGA. CDR3 sequence: CASSHGGDYGYTF. In DNA, the CDR3 is TGTGCCAGCAGCCACGGGGGGGACTATGGCTACACCTTC. The variable domain in full, completed from reference TRBV7-3 and TRBJ1-2, reads GAGVSQTPSNKVTEKGKYVELRCDPISGHTALYWYRQSLGQGPEFLIYFQGTGAADDSGLPNDRFFAVRPEGSVSTLKIQRTERGDSAVYLCASSHGGDYGYTFGSGTRLTVV.

CDR3 region: CASSLAISRSNQPQHF. The CDR3 DNA sequence: TGTGCCAGCAGCTTAGCTATAAGCCGTAGCAATCAGCCCCAGCATTTT. The chain links TRBV7-8 to TRBJ1-5, with D unresolved. This CDR3 region has 16 residues. CDR1 is SGHVS and CDR2 is FQNEAQ in the germline V gene. V was cut by 0 bases and J by 0 bases, with 9 bases left in between.

The genes are TRBV7-2 and TRBJ2-5; possible D gene TRBD1, 6 bases. The CDR3 is made up of 15 amino acids. With 5 bases removed from V and 1 base from J, the gap between germline ends came to 14 bases. CDR1 and CDR2 from the germline V gene are SGHTA and FQGNSA. CDR3 in DNA: TGTGCCAGCAGCCCGACGAGAGGGGGCCAAGAGACCCAGTACTTC. The encoded protein is CASSPTRGGQETQYF.

The chain recombines TRBV6-4 with TRBJ2-1; TRBD2 matches at 14 bases. V dropped 4 bases and J dropped 2; count of bases not matched to a gene: 1. This CDR3 region has 16 residues. The germline gives CDR1 MRHNA, CDR2 SNTAGT. The CDR3 DNA is TGTGCCAGCAGTGGGGGACTAGCGGGGGCCTACAATGAGCAGTTCTTC. It translates to CASSGGLAGAYNEQFF.

This clone was seen only once. This chain connects TRBV27 to TRBJ1-1; a possible D gene is TRBD1 (5 bases). CDR1 and CDR2 from the germline V gene are MNHEY and SMNVEV (reference sequence). The CDR3 has 14 residues. The V and J ends lost 6 bases and 0 bases respectively, with 11 bases between them. The CDR3 spells CASSRAGVNTEAFF. CDR3 nucleotide sequence: TGTGCCAGCAGCCGCGCGGGGGTGAACACTGAAGCTTTCTTT.

A few counts support this clone. This chain joins TRBV15 and TRBJ2-2; 8 bases fit TRBD1. J gave up 3 bases and V 5 bases, and 5 bases lay outside the gene matches. CDR3 length: 15 residues. Germline V gene sequence: CDR1 LNHNV, CDR2 YYDKDF (reference sequence). This CDR3 reads CATSSRQGYTGELFF. CDR3 bases: TGTGCCACCAGCTCCCGACAGGGGTACACCGGGGAGCTGTTTTTT.

V and J are TRBV5-1 and TRBJ1-1; D remains unclear. Germline loops: CDR1 SGHRS, CDR2 YFSETQ. V was shortened by 2 bases and J by 1 base, with 6 bases between the two germline ends. This CDR3 has 13 amino acids. This chain's CDR3 is CASSFNGNTEAFF. CDR3 nucleotides: TGCGCCAGCAGCTTTAACGGGAACACTGAAGCTTTCTTT.

The V gene is TRBV19, the J gene TRBJ1-5; no clear D. Germline V gene sequence: CDR1 LNHDA, CDR2 SQIVND (reference sequence). Trimming shortened V by 1 base and J by 4 bases, and 11 bases separated the two germline ends. The CDR3 totals 15 residues. The CDR3 DNA follows: TGTGCCAGTAGTATAGCAGTCCCCTCTAATCAGCCCCAGCATTTT. Protein: CASSIAVPSNQPQHF. The whole variable domain, filled in from reference TRBV19 and TRBJ1-5, reads DGGITQSPKYLFRKEGQNVTLSCEQNLNHDAMYWYRQDPGQGLRLIYYSQIVNDFQKGDIAEGYSVSREKKESFPLTVTSAQKNPTAFYLCASSIAVPSNQPQHFGDGTRLSIL.

The chain joins TRBV2 to TRBJ1-5; tentative D call: TRBD1 (6 bases). The CDR3 consists of 16 residues. CDR1 is SNHLY and CDR2 is FYNNEI in the germline V gene. V was pared by 9 bases and J by 1 base, with 19 bases between. The CDR3 loop is CASESEGVVSNQPQHF. The CDR3 nucleotides are TGTGCCAGTGAAAGCGAGGGGGTGGTGAGCAATCAGCCCCAGCATTTT.

The V and J genes are TRBV11-2 and TRBJ2-1; 10 nucleotides align to TRBD1. The junction had 6 bases not matched to a gene; V was cut back by 0 bases and J by 4 bases. In germline, CDR1 is SGHAT, CDR2 FQNNGV. The CDR3 spans 17 residues. CDR3 in DNA: TGTGCCAGCAGCTTAGATTTGGGACAGGGGACTTACAATGAGCAGTTCTTC. Translated, it gives CASSLDLGQGTYNEQFF. The full variable domain, its missing parts supplied by reference TRBV11-2 and TRBJ2-1, is EAGVAQSPRYKIIEKRQSVAFWCNPISGHATLYWYQQILGQGPKLLIQFQNNGVVDDSQLPKDRFSAERLKGVDSTLKIQPAKLEDSAVYLCASSLDLGQGTYNEQFFGPGTRLTVL.

The genes are TRBV2 and TRBJ1-4; 7 bases agree with TRBD1. The CDR3 consists of 14 residues. The germline CDR1 and CDR2 sequences are SNHLY and FYNNEI. With 5 bases clipped from V and 4 bases from J, the junction kept 4 bases outside the gene matches. CDR3 in DNA: TGTGCCAGCAGTTTACAGGGGTTTAATGAAAAACTGTTTTTT. Translated, it gives CASSLQGFNEKLFF.

The chain has TRBV9 and TRBJ1-2; tentative D call: TRBD1 (5 bases). V dropped 4 bases and J dropped 3 bases, with 10 bases sitting between them. Germline V gives CDR1 SGDLS, CDR2 YYNGEE. The CDR3 sequence is 13 residues long. CDR3 DNA sequence: TGTGCCAGCAGCCTACAGGTGGACTATGGCTACACCTTC. Translating it yields CASSLQVDYGYTF.

The V call is TRBV5-6, the J call TRBJ1-2; perhaps TRBD1 as D (5 bases). Between the trimmed V and J ends, which lost 1 base and 4 bases, there was a span of 17 bases. CDR1 is SGHDT and CDR2 is YYEEEE in the germline V gene. This CDR3 spans 16 amino acids. CDR3 DNA sequence: TGTGCCAGCAGCTTGCGTCAGACATCGGGGGTCTATGGCTACACCTTC. Its protein is CASSLRQTSGVYGYTF.

V gene TRBV4-1 combines with J gene TRBJ2-5; TRBD2 matches at 8 bases. V shed 1 base and J 4 bases; nucleotides not matched to a gene: 11. Germline CDR1 MGHRA, CDR2 YSYEKL. This CDR3 comprises 17 residues. DNA of the CDR3: TGCGCCAGCAGCCAAGGACAGCGGGGGCCTCGGGGAGAGACCCAGTACTTC. Protein sequence: CASSQGQRGPRGETQYF.

The J gene is TRBJ2-1, the V gene TRBV5-6; 12 nucleotides align to TRBD2. V lost 6 bases to trimming and J lost 8 bases; unmatched junction nucleotides: 9. CDR1 SGHDT and CDR2 YYEEEE come from the germline V gene. The CDR3 totals 15 residues. CDR3 in DNA: TGTGCCAGCACCTACACTAGCGGGGGGCCTGATGAGCAGTTCTTC. Translation gives CASTYTSGGPDEQFF. Variable domain in full (rest from reference TRBV5-6 and TRBJ2-1): DAGVTQSPTHLIKTRGQQVTLRCSPKSGHDTVSWYQQALGQGPQFIFQYYEEEERQRGNFPDRFSGHQFPNYSSELNVNALLLGDSALYLCASTYTSGGPDEQFFGPGTRLTVL.

The J gene is TRBJ1-5, the V gene TRBV19, with D perhaps TRBD1 (5 bases). Germline lookup yields CDR1 LNHDA and CDR2 SQIVND (reference sequence). The germline V and J ends were trimmed by 6 bases and 6 bases, with 12 bases remaining between them. The CDR3 loop spans 13 amino acids. CDR3 DNA sequence: TGTGCCAGTAGCAGCAGGGAAGGTCAGCCCCAGCATTTT. Translated, it gives CASSSREGQPQHF.

The chain links TRBV7-2 to TRBJ2-4; D unclear. The CDR3 covers 13 residues. Trimming took 6 bases from V and 0 from J, leaving 6 bases between them. Germline values: CDR1 SGHTA, CDR2 FQGNSA. The DNA of the CDR3 is TGTGCCAGCAGGTCTCTAGCCAAAAACATTCAGTACTTC. The encoded protein is CASRSLAKNIQYF.

CDR3 sequence: CATSRDQGLAQETQYF. CDR3 bases: TGTGCCACCAGCAGAGATCAGGGGCTAGCCCAAGAGACCCAGTACTTC. This chain joins TRBV15 and TRBJ2-5; tentatively, D is TRBD1 (6 bases). This CDR3 has 16 residues. The V end was cut by 0 bases, the J end by 1 base, with 12 bases between. The V gene's germline CDR1 is LNHNV and CDR2 YYDKDF (reference sequence). Filled out from reference TRBV15 and TRBJ2-5, the complete variable domain reads DAMVIQNPRYQVTQFGKPVTLSCSQTLNHNVMYWYQQKSSQAPKLLFHYYDKDFNNEADTPDNFQSRRPNTSFCFLDIRSPGLGDTAMYLCATSRDQGLAQETQYFGPGTRLLVL.

This chain uses TRBV5-8 with TRBJ1-1, with 8 bases identical to TRBD1. CDR3 length: 11 amino acids. The germline V gene has CDR1 SGHTS and CDR2 YDEGEE. Unmatched junction bases numbered 6, after V lost 7 bases and J lost 10 bases. The CDR3 coding sequence is TGTGCCAGCCGTAGACAGGGGATAGCTTTCTTT. Protein sequence: CASRRQGIAFF.

The rearrangement joins TRBV10-3 to TRBJ2-5; 8 bases are shared with TRBD2. Germline V gene data show CDR1 as ENHRY and CDR2 as SYGVKD. The CDR3 runs 14 residues. Trimming removed 6 bases from V and 5 bases from J; junction bases left unmatched: 8. In nucleotides, the CDR3 is TGTGCCATCAGCTCGGGGGGGGACCGGGAGACCCAGTACTTC. It is translated as CAISSGGDRETQYF.

This chain links TRBV5-4 with TRBJ2-7, with TRBD2 identical over 9 bases. Per the germline V gene, CDR1 is SGHNT and CDR2 is YYREEE (reference sequence). The ends lost 0 bases at V and 0 bases at J; junction bases unmatched: 4. The CDR3 extends over 16 amino acids. CDR3 protein: CASSLGLAGISYEQYF. CDR3 coding DNA: TGTGCCAGCAGCTTGGGCCTAGCGGGGATCTCCTACGAGCAGTACTTC.

This clone is a singleton in its sample. The chain links TRBV2 to TRBJ2-7; D is unresolved. The germline V gene encodes CDR1 SNHLY and CDR2 FYNNEI. The CDR3 contains 12 residues. Trimming took 4 bases from V and 3 from J, leaving 7 bases between them. The DNA of the CDR3 is TGTGCCAGCAGTGGGGCGATCTACGAGCAGTACTTC. Protein product: CASSGAIYEQYF.

This clone has only one observation. This sequence joins TRBV19 and TRBJ1-1; D ambiguous. The CDR3 consists of 11 residues. From germline, CDR1 is LNHDA and CDR2 SQIVND (reference sequence). V was cut by 10 bases and J by 0 bases, with 6 bases left in between. CDR3 in DNA: TGTGCCAATGTAATGAACACTGAAGCTTTCTTT. This sequence encodes CANVMNTEAFF.